These 27 T cell receptor beta chains were sequenced from one sample in a study of blood T cell repertoires in COVID-19. Clones were sequenced by immunoSEQ multiplex PCR, and TCRdb holds only the in-frame ones, with some missing. The sample holds a few hundred thousand clones, roughly 86% seen once. The sequenced material came from peripheral blood. The receptors were gathered from a man aged 18 to 29 with active or convalescent COVID-19.

CDR3 DNA sequence: TGTGCCAGCAGCTTGGCCCGACAGGGGAGGGGCACTGAAGCTTTCTTT. Translation gives CASSLARQGRGTEAFF. The J gene is TRBJ1-1, the V gene TRBV5-5; 8 bases agree with TRBD1. Germline loops: CDR1 SGHKS, CDR2 YYEKEE (reference sequence). This CDR3 has 16 residues. Trimming took 0 bases from V and 4 from J; bases not matched to a gene: 8.

The CDR3 DNA sequence: TGTGCCAGCAGCCAAGATTTGAGGGCTAGCGGGGGGGCGTGGGGGACCCAGTACTTC. It translates to CASSQDLRASGGAWGTQYF. This chain uses TRBV4-2 with TRBJ2-5, with 12 nucleotides matching TRBD2. The V and J ends lost 0 bases and 7 bases, in that order; junction bases with no gene match: 15. Looked up from germline, CDR1 is LGHNA and CDR2 is YNFKEQ. This CDR3 region has 19 residues.

This sequence joins TRBV27 and TRBJ2-3; D call uncertain. This CDR3 contains 12 residues. V lost 5 bases to trimming and J lost 5 bases, with 8 bases between them. Germline values: CDR1 MNHEY, CDR2 SMNVEV (reference sequence). In DNA, the CDR3 is TGTGCCAGCAGTCCCAGACAAGATACGCAGTATTTT. It encodes CASSPRQDTQYF.

The chain combines TRBV5-4 with TRBJ1-3; D might be TRBD1 (6 bases). The V end lost 4 bases, the J end lost 3 bases, and 14 bases lay between the germline ends. The CDR3 length is 15 residues. The germline CDR1 and CDR2 sequences are SGHNT and YYREEE (reference sequence). The CDR3 DNA reads as TGTGCCAGCAGCCGGGACACCCTAAGTGGAAACACCATATATTTT. It yields the protein CASSRDTLSGNTIYF.

The genes are TRBV11-2 and TRBJ2-3; 7 bases are a match to TRBD1. Germline lookup yields CDR1 SGHAT and CDR2 FQNNGV. The CDR3 extends over 16 amino acids. J lost 3 bases, V lost 1 base, and 7 bases had no gene match. The CDR3 sequence is CASSLGVDRETDTQYF. The DNA of the CDR3 is TGTGCCAGCAGCTTAGGGGTTGACAGGGAAACAGATACGCAGTATTTT.

The CDR3 DNA reads as TGTGCCAGCAGATTGGGGGGAGGCACCGGGGAGCTGTTTTTT. It yields the protein CASRLGGGTGELFF. This chain connects TRBV7-3 to TRBJ2-2; the D gene is possibly TRBD2 (6 bases). Germline V gives CDR1 SGHTA, CDR2 FQGTGA. This CDR3 contains 14 residues. V lost 6 bases and J lost 4, with 12 bases in between.

The chain employs TRBV12-3 or TRBV12-4 and TRBJ2-2, with a possible D match to TRBD1 (5 bases). The CDR3 sequence is 13 residues long. Trimming took off 6 bases at V and 8 bases at J, with 13 bases between the two ends. This CDR3 reads CASSRQTLGELFF. The CDR3 coding sequence is TGTGCCAGCAGCAGACAGACCTTGGGGGAGCTGTTTTTT.

This chain uses TRBV7-6 with TRBJ1-3; TRBD1 matches at 9 bases. V shed 4 bases and J 2 bases; nucleotides not matched to a gene: 6. The CDR3 spans 16 residues. Per the germline V gene, CDR1 is SGHVS and CDR2 is FNYEAQ. The CDR3 bases are TGTGCCAGCAGCTCGGGACAGGGACTTACTGGAAACACCATATATTTT. This sequence encodes CASSSGQGLTGNTIYF.

This clone was found a few times. This chain uses TRBV12-1 with TRBJ1-4; TRBD1, as called in the table, went unchecked against the DNA. TRBV12-1 is termed a pseudogene. The CDR3 consists of 14 residues. CDR3 nucleotides: TGTGCCAGCACCAGGGACAGGGGATATGAAAAACTGTTTTTT. This gives the protein CASTRDRGYEKLFF.

The chain has TRBV5-6 and TRBJ2-1; 8 bases agree with TRBD2. With 4 bases clipped from V and 0 bases from J, the junction kept 6 bases outside the gene matches. CDR1 is SGHDT, CDR2 YYEEEE, per germline. The CDR3 spans 16 residues. The chain's CDR3 is CASSRPGLGSYNEQFF. For the CDR3, the DNA is TGTGCCAGCAGCCGGCCGGGACTAGGCTCCTACAATGAGCAGTTCTTC.

This clone has a single count. V gene TRBV7-9 combines with J gene TRBJ1-2; D is perhaps TRBD1 (6 bases). This CDR3 has 14 amino acids. CDR1 is SEHNR and CDR2 is FQNEAQ in the germline V gene (reference sequence). The germline V and J ends were trimmed by 5 bases and 6 bases, with 16 bases remaining between them. This chain's CDR3 is CASSDRDGGHGYTF. In DNA form, the CDR3 reads TGTGCCAGCAGCGACCGGGACGGGGGGCATGGCTACACCTTC.

The chain links TRBV5-1 to TRBJ1-3; D is unresolved. V lost 5 bases, J lost 6 bases, and 12 bases lay in between. There are 13 residues in the CDR3. The germline CDR1 and CDR2 sequences are SGHRS and YFSETQ. The CDR3 DNA reads TGCGCCAGCAGTGACCAGCGGGAAAACACCATATATTTT. Translating gives CASSDQRENTIYF.

This clone has a single count. J is TRBJ1-5 and V is TRBV5-1, with 11 bases lining up with TRBD1. The CDR3 is made up of 15 amino acids. Unmatched junction bases numbered 4, after V lost 4 bases and J lost 4 bases. Germline CDR1 and CDR2: SGHRS and YFSETQ. This CDR3 is CASSPGTGGNQPQHF. The DNA for the CDR3 is TGCGCCAGCAGCCCCGGGACAGGGGGAAATCAGCCCCAGCATTTT.

The V gene is TRBV21-1, the J gene TRBJ2-1; whether TRBD1, the table's D call, matches the DNA was not checked. TRBV21-1 is recorded as a pseudogene. This CDR3 contains 16 residues. The CDR3 loop is CASSPYLNSNYNEQFF. In DNA form, the CDR3 reads TGTGCCAGCAGCCCTTATCTGAACAGTAACTACAATGAGCAGTTCTTC.

V and J are TRBV6-2 or TRBV6-3 and TRBJ2-7; 11 bases align to TRBD1. V shed 2 bases and J 7 bases; nucleotides not matched to a gene: 1. CDR1 is MNHEY, CDR2 SVGEGT, per germline. CDR3 length: 13 amino acids. CDR3 coding DNA: TGTGCCAGCAGTTACGGGACAGGGGGGGAGCAGTACTTC. Its translation is CASSYGTGGEQYF.

Turning to this clone: At the DNA level, this CDR3 is encoded by other sequences in the same sample as well. The chain recombines TRBV11-2 with TRBJ1-2, with D perhaps TRBD1 (6 bases). Deletions cut 1 base from V and 8 bases from J, with 11 bases between. The CDR3 covers 13 residues. Germline CDR1 is SGHAT and CDR2 is FQNNGV. The CDR3 region is CASSLGTGLGYTF. The CDR3 bases are TGTGCCAGCAGCTTAGGTACAGGGCTAGGCTACACCTTC.

This chain links TRBV4-1 with TRBJ1-6, with D unclear. The CDR3 has 17 residues. The germline V and J ends were trimmed by 1 base and 9 bases, with 19 bases remaining between them. Germline CDR1 MGHRA, CDR2 YSYEKL. CDR3 protein: CASSQGLGGFRSSPLHF. As DNA, the CDR3 is TGCGCCAGCAGCCAAGGATTAGGAGGATTTCGGAGTTCACCCCTCCACTTT.

This clone was counted between two and nine times. The chain links TRBV20-1 to TRBJ1-3; D is uncertain. The ends were cut back, 3 bases at V and 4 bases at J, with 10 bases in the middle. Per germline, CDR1 DFQATT and CDR2 SNEGSKA (reference sequence). This CDR3 contains 13 residues. CDR3 sequence reads: CSASSQYGNTIYF. CDR3 nucleotide sequence: TGCAGTGCTAGTTCCCAGTACGGAAACACCATATATTTT.

The chain employs TRBV5-4 and TRBJ2-1; 16 bases map to TRBD2. This CDR3 has 15 residues. V lost 4 bases and J lost 10; bases outside the gene matches: 5. Germline CDR1 and CDR2: SGHNT and YYREEE (reference sequence). The CDR3 loop is CASSPGLAGGKEQFF. The CDR3 coding sequence is TGTGCCAGCAGCCCGGGACTAGCGGGGGGGAAGGAGCAGTTCTTC. Supplemented by reference TRBV5-4 and TRBJ2-1, the full variable domain reads ETGVTQSPTHLIKTRGQQVTLRCSSQSGHNTVSWYQQALGQGPQFIFQYYREEENGRGNFPPRFSGLQFPNYSSELNVNALELDDSALYLCASSPGLAGGKEQFFGPGTRLTVL.

The chain is built from TRBV9 and TRBJ1-6, with D perhaps matching TRBD1 (5 bases). CDR3 length: 13 residues. CDR1 and CDR2 (germline): SGDLS, YYNGEE. The V gene lost 4 bases and the J gene lost 9 bases, with 11 bases spanning the gap. CDR3 protein: CASSPSGGSPLHF. The CDR3 coding sequence is TGTGCCAGCAGCCCGAGCGGGGGTTCACCCCTCCACTTT.

The gene calls are TRBV4-3 and TRBJ1-6; TRBD1 matches 8 bases. The germline CDR1 and CDR2 sequences are LGHNA and YSLEER. CDR3 length equals 16 residues. V was clipped by 0 bases and J by 14 bases; unmatched bases: 12. CDR3 sequence: CASSQEWTGPLSALHF. The CDR3 DNA sequence: TGCGCCAGCAGCCAAGAATGGACAGGGCCCCTTTCTGCCCTCCACTTT.

The V and J genes are TRBV14 and TRBJ1-5; D unresolved. The CDR3 spans 13 residues. V lost 3 bases and J lost 4, with 7 bases in between. In germline, CDR1 is SGHDN, CDR2 FVKESK. The CDR3 sequence: CASSHTGNQPQHF. CDR3 nucleotide sequence: TGTGCCAGCAGCCACACCGGTAATCAGCCCCAGCATTTT.

CDR3 sequence reads: CAIRGEANTGELFF. CDR3 nucleotides: TGTGCCATCAGAGGGGAAGCGAACACCGGGGAGCTGTTTTTT. The chain carries TRBV10-3 and TRBJ2-2; a possible D gene is TRBD1 (5 bases). The CDR3 loop spans 14 amino acids. CDR1 and CDR2 from the germline V gene are ENHRY and SYGVKD. With 6 bases removed from V and 0 bases from J, the gap between germline ends came to 8 bases.

The rearrangement joins TRBV7-8 to TRBJ1-4; TRBD1 might be the D (5 bases). V dropped 3 bases and J dropped 4 bases, with 18 bases sitting between them. Per the germline V gene, CDR1 is SGHVS and CDR2 is FQNEAQ. The CDR3 has 17 amino acids. DNA for the CDR3: TGTGCCAGCAGCTTGGCATCAAGACAGACTAGTAATGAAAAACTGTTTTTT. Translated: CASSLASRQTSNEKLFF.

This chain links TRBV3-1 (or the pseudogene TRBV3-2) with TRBJ1-3; tentatively, D is TRBD1 (5 bases). Trimming took off 0 bases at V and 2 bases at J, with 11 bases between the two ends. The CDR3 contains 16 residues. Germline V gives CDR1 LGHDT, CDR2 YNNKEL (reference sequence). DNA for the CDR3: TGTGCCAGCAGCCAAGATGCGGGGGAACCTGGAAACACCATATATTTT. It yields the protein CASSQDAGEPGNTIYF.

This clone was observed once. Germline is not matched at one junction end, which may reflect a read error. The chain carries TRBV19 and TRBJ1-5; 7 positions match TRBD1. The V gene's germline CDR1 is LNHDA and CDR2 SQIVND (reference sequence). This CDR3 is 14 amino acids long. The CDR3 region has the DNA TGTGCCAGTTCGACAGGGCCGAGCAGTCAGCCCCAGCATTTT. This encodes CASSTGPSSQPQHF.

The sample holds one count of this clone. The genes are TRBV5-1 and TRBJ2-3; 7 positions match TRBD1. Germline assignment: CDR1 SGHRS and CDR2 YFSETQ. This CDR3 is 16 amino acids long. Losses at the gene ends were 4 bases for V and 1 base for J; bases not matched to a gene: 9. CDR3 in amino acids: CASSHRGKVGTDTQYF. DNA for the CDR3: TGCGCCAGCAGCCACAGGGGTAAGGTGGGCACAGATACGCAGTATTTT. Variable domain in full (rest from reference TRBV5-1 and TRBJ2-3): KAGVTQTPRYLIKTRGQQVTLSCSPISGHRSVSWYQQTPGQGLQFLFEYFSETQRNKGNFPGRFSGRQFSNSRSEMNVSTLELGDSALYLCASSHRGKVGTDTQYFGPGTRLTVL.